What follows are 17 T cell receptor beta chains derived from one specimen sequenced in a study of cytomegalovirus exposure and HLA in healthy donors. PCR primers comprised 60 Vbeta and 13 Jbeta primers. Clones were sequenced by immunoSEQ multiplex PCR, and TCRdb holds only the in-frame ones, with some missing. The sample includes some 130,000 clones, roughly 79% of them seen just once. Sequencing used PBMCs. The receptors originated from a man aged 25 to 40 in good health and CMV-seronegative.

The rearrangement joins TRBV4-2 to TRBJ2-5; 10 bases align to TRBD2. V lost 1 base to trimming and J lost 5 bases; unmatched junction nucleotides: 7. The CDR3 is made up of 16 amino acids. From germline, CDR1 is LGHNA and CDR2 YNFKEQ. CDR3 sequence (DNA): TGTGCCAGCAGCCAAGGGACACCGGGACTAGCGGAGACCCAGTACTTC. Its translation: CASSQGTPGLAETQYF.

The rearrangement links TRBV28 to TRBJ2-7, with 9 positions matching TRBD1. The CDR3 runs 16 residues. With V trimmed by 6 bases and J by 5 bases, 14 bases remained unmatched. CDR1 is MDHEN and CDR2 is SYDVKM in the germline V gene. CDR3 in amino acids: CASRLQGALPTNEQYF. CDR3 DNA sequence: TGTGCCAGCAGACTACAGGGGGCCCTTCCTACCAACGAGCAGTACTTC.

In DNA, the CDR3 is TGTGCCAGCAGCTCCGAACAGGGAGCCCCCGGAAACACCATATATTTT. Amino acid sequence: CASSSEQGAPGNTIYF. The V and J genes are TRBV7-9 and TRBJ1-3; a weak D match, TRBD1 (6 bases). In germline, CDR1 is SEHNR, CDR2 FQNEAQ (reference sequence). The CDR3 consists of 16 residues. V was trimmed by 4 bases and J by 4 bases, leaving 17 bases between them.

This clone was counted a few times. CDR3 sequence: CASSYSGVGTPQYF. Written as DNA, the CDR3 is TGTGCCAGCAGTTACTCTGGGGTAGGGACTCCCCAGTATTTT. The chain combines TRBV6-5 with TRBJ2-3, with D perhaps matching TRBD2 (6 bases). V lost 0 bases and J 12 bases, leaving 16 bases between the germline ends. Germline CDR1 reads MNHEY; CDR2 reads SVGAGI. This CDR3 comprises 14 residues.

This clone was observed a few times. The V call is TRBV5-1, the J call TRBJ2-7, with 7 bases aligning to TRBD1. V was clipped by 1 base and J by 3 bases; unmatched bases: 10. Looked up from germline, CDR1 is SGHRS and CDR2 is YFSETQ. CDR3 length equals 16 residues. The CDR3 here is CASSLTSGTEHYEQYF. Here the CDR3 DNA reads TGCGCCAGCAGCTTGACCTCCGGGACAGAACACTACGAGCAGTACTTC.

The V and J genes are TRBV2 and TRBJ1-4; D unresolved. Per germline, CDR1 SNHLY and CDR2 FYNNEI. V lost 3 bases to trimming and J lost 8 bases, with 13 bases between them. CDR3 length: 14 amino acids. The CDR3 sequence: CASSEAGVREKLFF. In DNA, the CDR3 is TGTGCCAGCAGTGAGGCCGGGGTACGCGAAAAACTGTTTTTT.

CDR3 region: CALVRTESGNTIYF. DNA for the CDR3: TGTGCCCTGGTCCGAACAGAATCTGGAAACACCATATATTTT. V and J are TRBV30 and TRBJ1-3, with D uncertain. Trimming removed 8 bases at V and 1 base at J, with 15 bases between. The V gene's germline CDR1 is GTSNPN and CDR2 SVGIG (reference sequence). There are 14 residues in the CDR3.

The chain employs TRBV7-2 and TRBJ2-2; D gene ambiguous. The CDR3 has 13 amino acids. V was cut by 5 bases and J by 4 bases, with 8 bases left in between. Germline V gives CDR1 SGHTA, CDR2 FQGNSA. This CDR3 reads CASSPQSTGELFF. The CDR3 region has the DNA TGTGCCAGCAGCCCACAAAGCACCGGGGAGCTGTTTTTT. Combining the CDR3 with reference TRBV7-2 and TRBJ2-2 gives the whole variable domain GAGVSQSPSNKVTEKGKDVELRCDPISGHTALYWYRQSLGQGLEFLIYFQGNSAPDKSGLPSDRFSAERTGGSVSTLTIQRTQQEDSAVYLCASSPQSTGELFFGEGSRLTVL.

The chain employs TRBV19 and TRBJ2-1, with 7 bases identical to TRBD1. The V gene's germline CDR1 is LNHDA and CDR2 SQIVND (reference sequence). V shed 6 bases, J shed 11 bases, and the junction held 7 bases outside the gene matches. The CDR3 consists of 12 residues. CDR3 nucleotide sequence: TGTGCCAGTAGAGATCAGGGGGAAAAGCAGTTCTTC. Its translation is CASRDQGEKQFF.

This clone was counted only a few times. The chain uses TRBV4-3 and TRBJ2-3; D ambiguous. The CDR3 has 15 residues. V was pared by 5 bases and J by 2 bases, with 14 bases between. CDR1 and CDR2 (germline): LGHNA, YSLEER. In DNA, the CDR3 is TGCGCCAGCAGCGAACGCGCGCTTCCCACAGATACGCAGTATTTT. Its protein product is CASSERALPTDTQYF.

The chain couples TRBV19 to TRBJ1-4; D perhaps matches TRBD1 (6 bases). Germline V gene sequence: CDR1 LNHDA, CDR2 SQIVND (reference sequence). The CDR3 covers 12 residues. V was pared by 8 bases and J by 6 bases, with 10 bases between. In nucleotides, the CDR3 is TGTGCCAGTTGGGGACAACATGAAAAACTGTTTTTT. As protein: CASWGQHEKLFF.

The chain employs TRBV5-4 and TRBJ2-7; D unresolved. This CDR3 spans 12 amino acids. Trimming left V 0 bases short and J 9 bases short, with 10 bases between. Per the germline V gene, CDR1 is SGHNT and CDR2 is YYREEE (reference sequence). Here the CDR3 reads CASSLAASVQYF. The CDR3 DNA is TGTGCCAGCAGCTTGGCGGCTAGTGTGCAGTACTTC.

This chain links TRBV2 with TRBJ1-2; D might be TRBD1 (6 bases). V lost 6 bases to trimming and J lost 2 bases, with 10 bases between them. Germline CDR1 and CDR2: SNHLY and FYNNEI. CDR3 size: 13 residues. This CDR3 reads CASRSDRNYGYTF. The CDR3 bases are TGTGCCAGCAGATCGGACAGAAACTATGGCTACACCTTC.

The chain has TRBV5-1 and TRBJ2-1, with D tentatively TRBD2 (6 bases). The CDR3 totals 15 residues. V dropped 3 bases and J dropped 1 base, with 11 bases sitting between them. CDR1 SGHRS and CDR2 YFSETQ come from the germline V gene. CDR3 sequence: CASSSGGGSYNEQFF. CDR3 coding DNA: TGCGCCAGCAGCTCTGGTGGGGGGTCCTACAATGAGCAGTTCTTC.

V gene TRBV5-1 combines with J gene TRBJ2-3; no definite D call. This CDR3 has 16 amino acids. The germline V and J ends were trimmed by 0 bases and 2 bases, with 13 bases remaining between them. The germline gives CDR1 SGHRS, CDR2 YFSETQ. The CDR3: CASSLAVSEITDTQYF. The CDR3 DNA follows: TGCGCCAGCAGCTTGGCCGTGTCGGAGATCACAGATACGCAGTATTTT.

The gene calls are TRBV6-1 and TRBJ2-5, with 7 bases that match TRBD2. The CDR3 is 12 residues long. Trimming removed 6 bases from V and 2 bases from J; junction bases left unmatched: 0. Germline-derived CDR1 and CDR2 are MNHNS and SASEGT. In DNA, the CDR3 is TGTGCCAGCAGGGGAGGGCAAGAGACCCAGTACTTC. Translated, it gives CASRGGQETQYF.

There are a few counts of this clone. The chain employs TRBV5-1 and TRBJ2-5; TRBD1 might be the D (6 bases). Trimming pared 2 bases from V and 5 bases from J, leaving 19 bases between. Germline V gene data show CDR1 as SGHRS and CDR2 as YFSETQ. The CDR3 totals 16 residues. CDR3 nucleotides: TGCGCCAGCAGCTTCGCCGAAACAGGGACCTGGGAGACCCAGTACTTC. This translates into CASSFAETGTWETQYF.